What follows is one T cell receptor beta chain and its context. This sample was included in a study of control samples from healthy donors and cancer patients. V lost 2 bases, J lost 4 bases, and 10 bases lay in between. The CDR3 covers 14 residues. Germline V gives CDR1 SGHKS, CDR2 YYEKEE (reference sequence). The table came from immunoSEQ multiplex PCR; TCRdb's copy has only in-frame clones and leaves some out. The sample has some 120,000 clones; around nine tenths are singletons. The J gene is TRBJ2-1, the V gene TRBV5-5, with D possibly being TRBD2 (5 bases). The clonotype originates from a middle-aged man in good health. The material sequenced was blood. The CDR3 DNA sequence: TGTGCCAGCAGCTTCGGGAACGGATACAATGAGCAGTTCTTC. This encodes CASSFGNGYNEQFF. Filled out from reference TRBV5-5 and TRBJ2-1, the complete variable domain reads DAGVTQSPTHLIKTRGQQVTLRCSPISGHKSVSWYQQVLGQGPQFIFQYYEKEERGRGNFPDRFSARQFPNYSSELNVNALLLGDSALYLCASSFGNGYNEQFFGPGTRLTVL.